Following are 20 T cell receptor beta chains from one sample sequenced in a study of shared clonotypes between healthy human individuals. Libraries were prepared by immunoSEQ multiplex PCR; TCRdb keeps only in-frame clonotypes and omits some of them. The sample has around 450,000 clones; roughly three quarters are singletons. The sample was PBMCs. Receptors originate from a woman aged 40 to 50 in good health. Some clones in this sample may be carry-over from other donors' samples.

This clone was detected once. The V gene is TRBV18, the J gene TRBJ2-1; perhaps TRBD2 as D (6 bases). The V gene lost 3 bases and the J gene lost 1 base, with 10 bases spanning the gap. Germline-derived CDR1 and CDR2 are KGHSH and LQKENI. The CDR3 has 15 residues. CDR3 sequence: CASSPRLESYNEQFF. For the CDR3, the DNA is TGTGCCAGCTCACCTCGACTAGAGTCCTACAATGAGCAGTTCTTC.

The V gene is TRBV28, the J gene TRBJ2-7; perhaps D is TRBD1 or TRBD2 (6 bases each). Germline V CDR1 and CDR2: MDHEN, SYDVKM. Deletions cut 7 bases from V and 6 bases from J, with 22 bases between. The CDR3 runs to 15 residues. CDR3 amino acids: CASMTFLGGIAEQYF. CDR3 nucleotides: TGTGCCAGCATGACCTTTTTGGGGGGCATAGCCGAGCAGTACTTC.

Turning to this clone: Just one base apart from a much larger clone, this may be a read error. At the DNA level, this CDR3 is encoded by other sequences in the same sample as well. The chain has TRBV6-5 and TRBJ2-1; D is uncertain. Germline V gene sequence: CDR1 MNHEY, CDR2 SVGAGI. CDR3 length equals 15 residues. CDR3 in amino acids: CASSYSFARYNEQFF. CDR3 bases: TGTGCCAGCAGCTACTCGTTTGCTAGATACAATGAGCAGTTCTTC.

This clone appeared a few times. The V call is TRBV7-9, the J call TRBJ1-1; perhaps TRBD1 as D (5 bases). CDR3 size: 15 residues. CDR1 and CDR2 from the germline V gene are SEHNR and FQNEAQ (reference sequence). Trimming stripped 2 bases from V and 2 bases from J, with 12 bases between. CDR3 residues: CASSLPGSLNTEAFF. CDR3 coding DNA: TGTGCCAGCAGCTTACCAGGGTCCCTAAACACTGAAGCTTTCTTT.

The chain is built from TRBV7-8 and TRBJ1-5, with TRBD1 matching 10 bases. The germline gives CDR1 SGHVS, CDR2 FQNEAQ. The CDR3 runs to 16 residues. Germline trimming cut 4 bases from V and 1 base from J; bases unmatched to any gene: 4. CDR3 loop: CASSSRQGASNQPQHF. Written as DNA, the CDR3 is TGTGCCAGCAGCTCCAGACAGGGGGCGAGCAATCAGCCCCAGCATTTT. The full variable domain, with the rest looked up from reference TRBV7-8 and TRBJ1-5, is GAGVSQSPRYKVAKRGQDVALRCDPISGHVSLFWYQQALGQGPEFLTYFQNEAQLDKSGLPSDRFFAERPEGSVSTLKIQRTQQEDSAVYLCASSSRQGASNQPQHFGDGTRLSIL.

The rearrangement joins TRBV9 to TRBJ2-2; 8 bases align to TRBD2. Germline assignment: CDR1 SGDLS and CDR2 YYNGEE. CDR3 length: 17 amino acids. Trimming removed 0 bases from V and 2 bases from J; junction bases left unmatched: 6. The chain's CDR3 is CASSVVGLAGNTGELFF. The CDR3, as DNA: TGTGCCAGCAGCGTAGTCGGGCTAGCGGGCAACACCGGGGAGCTGTTTTTT.

The genes are TRBV19 and TRBJ2-7; maybe TRBD2 (5 bases). Per the germline V gene, CDR1 is LNHDA and CDR2 is SQIVND (reference sequence). Deletions cut 1 base from V and 0 bases from J, with 10 bases between. CDR3 size: 15 residues. This CDR3 is CASSIGSSYSYEQYF. Here the CDR3 DNA reads TGTGCCAGTAGTATAGGTTCTAGCTACTCCTACGAGCAGTACTTC.

The V call is TRBV20-1, the J call TRBJ1-2; no firm D call. Germline V gene sequence: CDR1 DFQATT, CDR2 SNEGSKA (reference sequence). Trimming shortened V by 3 bases and J by 8 bases, and 10 bases separated the two germline ends. CDR3 length: 11 residues. The CDR3 loop reads CSARDLAGYTF. The CDR3 bases are TGCAGTGCTAGGGACCTAGCAGGCTACACCTTC.

The rearrangement uses TRBV6-5 and TRBJ2-2; possible D gene TRBD1, 6 bases. Trimming pared 6 bases from V and 7 bases from J, leaving 18 bases between. The CDR3 has 15 residues. Per the germline V gene, CDR1 is MNHEY and CDR2 is SVGAGI. CDR3 bases: TGTGCCAGCAGGAGAGCGGCAGGGGATGTCGGGGAGCTGTTTTTT. Amino acid sequence: CASRRAAGDVGELFF.

The genes are TRBV11-2 and TRBJ2-7, with D uncertain. The V and J ends lost 3 bases and 5 bases respectively, with 11 bases between them. The CDR3 sequence is 13 residues long. Germline V CDR1 and CDR2: SGHAT, FQNNGV. The CDR3 DNA follows: TGTGCCAGCAGCTTTGTAGGTTTCGACGAGCAGTACTTC. It yields the protein CASSFVGFDEQYF.

The chain joins TRBV10-3 to TRBJ2-1, with D maybe TRBD1 (6 bases). The germline CDR1 and CDR2 sequences are ENHRY and SYGVKD. CDR3 length: 15 residues. With 4 bases removed from V and 1 base from J, the gap between germline ends came to 11 bases. This CDR3 reads CAISGGTPSYNEQFF. In nucleotides, the CDR3 is TGTGCCATCAGTGGGGGGACACCTTCCTACAATGAGCAGTTCTTC.

A remark on this clone: Other DNA sequences within the sample encode an identical CDR3. This chain joins TRBV29-1 and TRBJ1-5; D not resolved. The V gene lost 4 bases and the J gene lost 4 bases, with 8 bases spanning the gap. Germline V gene sequence: CDR1 SQVTM, CDR2 ANQGSEA. The CDR3 has 12 amino acids. The CDR3 coding sequence is TGCAGCGTTGGGGCAGAAAATCAGCCCCAGCATTTT. Protein product: CSVGAENQPQHF.

The V gene is TRBV18, the J gene TRBJ2-1, with TRBD2 matching over 10 bases. Germline assignment: CDR1 KGHSH and CDR2 LQKENI. This CDR3 comprises 16 residues. V was pared by 0 bases and J by 6 bases, with 5 bases of the junction left unmatched. The CDR3 DNA reads as TGTGCCAGCTCACCACCGGTTGTAGCGGGAGGCAATGAGCAGTTCTTC. This gives the protein CASSPPVVAGGNEQFF.

The chain links TRBV12-5 to TRBJ1-5, with TRBD1 matching 9 bases. V lost 5 bases and J lost 4; bases outside the gene matches: 9. Germline V CDR1 and CDR2: LGHNT, FRNRAP. The length of the CDR3 is 16 residues. CDR3 sequence reads: CASGPGTGLSNQPQHF. For the CDR3, the DNA is TGTGCTAGTGGTCCCGGGACAGGGTTGAGTAATCAGCCCCAGCATTTT. Full variable domain (outside the CDR3, taken from reference TRBV12-5 and TRBJ1-5): DARVTQTPRHKVTEMGQEVTMRCQPILGHNTVFWYRQTMMQGLELLAYFRNRAPLDDSGMPKDRFSAEMPDATLATLKIQPSEPRDSAVYFCASGPGTGLSNQPQHFGDGTRLSIL.

J is TRBJ2-1 and V is TRBV19; 9 positions match TRBD1. The germline CDR1 and CDR2 sequences are LNHDA and SQIVND (reference sequence). CDR3 length equals 14 residues. V lost 4 bases to trimming and J lost 5 bases; unmatched junction nucleotides: 3. The CDR3 sequence: CASSTTGGDNEQFF. The CDR3 nucleotides are TGTGCCAGTAGTACGACAGGGGGGGACAATGAGCAGTTCTTC.

This clone was recorded only once. Here the CDR3 reads CASSARGSLAKNIQYF. The DNA of the CDR3 is TGTGCCAGCAGTGCTAGGGGCTCCCTCGCCAAAAACATTCAGTACTTC. The rearrangement joins TRBV2 to TRBJ2-4, with D tentatively TRBD1 (5 bases). From germline, CDR1 is SNHLY and CDR2 FYNNEI. The CDR3 loop spans 16 amino acids. V was shortened by 4 bases and J by 1 base, with 14 bases between the two germline ends.

The genes are TRBV18 and TRBJ2-7; TRBD2 aligns across 7 bases. Germline CDR1 and CDR2: KGHSH and LQKENI. The CDR3 is 15 amino acids. Trimming removed 0 bases from V and 0 bases from J; junction bases left unmatched: 2. CDR3 amino acids: CASSPPGGSSYEQYF. The CDR3 DNA reads TGTGCCAGCTCACCACCGGGCGGGAGCTCCTACGAGCAGTACTTC.

The rearrangement uses TRBV27 and TRBJ2-7, with 9 bases lining up with TRBD2. The CDR3 sequence is 13 residues long. The germline gives CDR1 MNHEY, CDR2 SMNVEV (reference sequence). V shed 2 bases and J 5 bases; nucleotides not matched to a gene: 1. CDR3 in DNA: TGTGCCAGCAGTTTAAGGACTAGCGACGAGCAGTACTTC. Its translation is CASSLRTSDEQYF.

This clone was detected a few times. The chain links TRBV28 to TRBJ1-4; 7 nucleotides match TRBD1. The CDR3 extends over 15 amino acids. Per germline, CDR1 MDHEN and CDR2 SYDVKM. V lost 6 bases and J lost 7; bases outside the gene matches: 11. The CDR3 DNA reads TGTGCCAGCAGGATGATAGGGGGCGGCGGTGAAAAACTGTTTTTT. Translating it yields CASRMIGGGGEKLFF.

This clone was counted once. The chain's CDR3 is CASSPPGTGWWTQYF. The CDR3 nucleotides read TGTGCCAGCAGTCCCCCCGGGACAGGGTGGTGGACCCAGTACTTC. This sequence joins TRBV28 and TRBJ2-5, with 9 bases that match TRBD1. After removal of 5 bases from V and 7 bases from J, the junction contained 11 bases not matched to a gene. The germline CDR1 and CDR2 sequences are MDHEN and SYDVKM. The length of the CDR3 is 15 residues.